The sequence of this T cell receptor (beta chain) was determined in a study of CD8 T cells in ankylosing spondylitis. Germline V CDR1 and CDR2: DFQATT, SNEGSKA (reference sequence). The CDR3 is made up of 11 amino acids. Trimming took 4 bases from V and 7 from J, leaving 11 bases between them. Regarding the study as a whole: Reactive arthritis synovial fluid and blood were previously reported to contain some motif variants. The disease-linked clones had a CD8+ phenotype and low blood frequencies. Ankylosing spondylitis blood seemed to carry a telltale TCR beta motif made of several highly homologous variants.

Libraries of TCR beta came from quantitative 5'-RACE with molecular barcodes. MiXCR was run by TCRdb on the 5' RACE reads, yielding one entry per CDR3 protein. This table holds 400,000 to 450,000 distinct CDR3 sequences, about a sixth found once. In its sample, this clonotype was seen a few times. Its target is unknown. This TCR derives from a male donor with ankylosing spondylitis. Sequencing input: blood, either unsorted or a sorted T cell fraction (not recorded which). This chain joins TRBV20-1 and TRBJ2-7; no clear D. CDR3 coding DNA: TGCAGTGCTAAACTCCATTGGGAGCAGTACTTC. The encoded protein is CSAKLHWEQYF.